This T cell receptor (beta chain) was captured by sequencing in a study of persistence of HIV-infected CD4 T cells. A note on this clone: The antigen remains unidentified.

This was the immunoSEQ version 4 assay in survey mode. Using immunoSEQ multiplex PCR, the repertoire was profiled, and TCRdb retains in-frame clones only, with some absent. Of 35,000 to 55,000 clones in the sample, about 87% were seen once. Study observations and caveats: TCR analyses could not target the rare provirus-carrying CMV-responding cells.

Nonspecific anti-CD3/anti-CD28 bead stimulation represents the broad CD4+ T cell repertoire. Responding CD4+ T cells were sorted by upregulation of both CD40 ligand and CD69. The CDR3 consists of 16 residues. The V gene's germline CDR1 is SGHRS and CDR2 YFSETQ. The V and J ends lost 1 base and 4 bases respectively, with 14 bases between them. Sequences were derived from CD4+ T cells sorted from PBMCs after approximately 18-hour stimulation, sampled from a patient who received antiretroviral therapy. The chain couples TRBV5-1 to TRBJ2-2, with D unclear. The clonotype was recovered from an adult woman with HIV who was CMV-seropositive. Written as DNA, the CDR3 is TGCGCCAGCAGCTTGTCTAGGGCGAGGATCACCGGGGAGCTGTTTTTT. Encoded protein: CASSLSRARITGELFF.